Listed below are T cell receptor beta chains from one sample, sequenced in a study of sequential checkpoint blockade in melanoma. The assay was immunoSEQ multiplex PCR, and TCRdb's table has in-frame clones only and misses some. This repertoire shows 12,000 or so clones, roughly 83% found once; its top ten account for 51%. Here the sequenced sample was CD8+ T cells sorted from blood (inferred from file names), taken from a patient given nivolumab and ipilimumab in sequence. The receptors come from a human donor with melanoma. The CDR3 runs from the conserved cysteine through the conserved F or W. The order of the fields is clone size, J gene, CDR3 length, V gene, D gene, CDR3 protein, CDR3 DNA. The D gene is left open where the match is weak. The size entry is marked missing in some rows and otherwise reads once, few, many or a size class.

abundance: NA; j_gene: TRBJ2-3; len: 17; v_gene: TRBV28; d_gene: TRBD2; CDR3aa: CASSKPGTSPSTDTQYF; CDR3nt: TGTGCCAGCAGCAAACCCGGGACTAGCCCCAGCACAGATACGCAGTATTTT
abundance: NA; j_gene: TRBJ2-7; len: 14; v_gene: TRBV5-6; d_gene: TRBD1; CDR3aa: CASSPGTGTYEQYF; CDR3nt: TGTGCCAGCAGCCCCGGGACAGGAACCTACGAGCAGTACTTC
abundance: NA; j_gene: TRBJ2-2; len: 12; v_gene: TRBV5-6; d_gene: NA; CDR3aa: CASRTKLGELFF; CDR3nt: TGTGCCAGCAGAACGAAACTCGGGGAGCTGTTTTTT
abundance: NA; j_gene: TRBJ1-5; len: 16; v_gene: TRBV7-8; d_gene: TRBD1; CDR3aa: CASSLVGGGGNQPQHF; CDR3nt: TGTGCCAGCAGCTTAGTCGGAGGGGGCGGCAATCAGCCCCAGCATTTT
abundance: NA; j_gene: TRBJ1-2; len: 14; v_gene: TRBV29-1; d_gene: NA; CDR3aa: CSVEEVDSNYGYTF; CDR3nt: TGCAGCGTTGAAGAAGTGGACAGCAACTATGGCTACACCTTC
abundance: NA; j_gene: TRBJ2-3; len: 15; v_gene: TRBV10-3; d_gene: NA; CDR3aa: CAIRQKESLTDTQYF; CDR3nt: TGTGCCATCCGACAGAAAGAGAGTCTCACAGATACGCAGTATTTT
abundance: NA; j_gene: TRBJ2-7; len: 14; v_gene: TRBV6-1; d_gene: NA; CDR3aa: CASNSRDTTYEQYF; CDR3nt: TGTGCCAGCAATTCCCGGGACACAACCTACGAGCAGTACTTC
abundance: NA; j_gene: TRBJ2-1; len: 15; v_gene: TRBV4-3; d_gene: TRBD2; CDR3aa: CASSLGTSPYNEQFF; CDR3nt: TGCGCCAGCAGCCTCGGGACTAGCCCTTACAATGAGCAGTTCTTC
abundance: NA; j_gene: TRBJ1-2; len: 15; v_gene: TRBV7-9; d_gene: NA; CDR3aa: CASSLGGAHNYGYTF; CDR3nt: TGTGCCAGCAGCCTTGGGGGGGCTCATAACTATGGCTACACCTTC
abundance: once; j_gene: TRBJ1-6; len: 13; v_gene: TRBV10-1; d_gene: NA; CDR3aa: CASSGSWNSPLHF; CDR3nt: TGCGCCAGCAGTGGGAGTTGGAATTCACCCCTCCACTTT
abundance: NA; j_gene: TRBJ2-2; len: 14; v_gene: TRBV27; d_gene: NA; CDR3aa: CASMLAENTGELFF; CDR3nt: TGTGCCAGCATGCTTGCAGAGAACACCGGGGAGCTGTTTTTT
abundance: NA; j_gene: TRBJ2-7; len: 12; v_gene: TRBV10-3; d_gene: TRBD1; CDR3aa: CATEDRDVEQYF; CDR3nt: TGTGCCACCGAAGACAGGGATGTCGAGCAGTACTTC
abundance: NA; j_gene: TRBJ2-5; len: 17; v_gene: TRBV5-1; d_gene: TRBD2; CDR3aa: CASSPSGGSRDRETQYF; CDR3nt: TGCGCCAGCAGTCCTAGCGGGGGGTCGAGGGATCGAGAGACCCAGTACTTC
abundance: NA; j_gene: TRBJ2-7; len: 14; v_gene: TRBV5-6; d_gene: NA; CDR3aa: CASSSRQWDYEQYF; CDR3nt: TGTGCCAGCAGCTCAAGACAGTGGGATTACGAGCAGTACTTC
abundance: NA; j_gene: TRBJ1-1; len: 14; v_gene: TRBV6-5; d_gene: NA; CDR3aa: CASSYFSGGTEAFF; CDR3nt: TGTGCCAGCAGTTACTTTTCGGGGGGCACTGAAGCTTTCTTT
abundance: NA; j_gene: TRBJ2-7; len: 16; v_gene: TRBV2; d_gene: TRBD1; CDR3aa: CASSGVQTGGKYEQYF; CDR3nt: TGTGCCAGCAGCGGGGTTCAAACAGGGGGCAAGTACGAGCAGTACTTC
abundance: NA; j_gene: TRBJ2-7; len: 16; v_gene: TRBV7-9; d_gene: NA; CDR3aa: CASSLGRGSAPYEQYF; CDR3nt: TGTGCCAGCAGCTTAGGGCGGGGCAGCGCGCCCTACGAGCAGTACTTC
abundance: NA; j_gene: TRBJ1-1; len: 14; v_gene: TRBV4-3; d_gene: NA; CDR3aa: CASSKDGGNAEAFF; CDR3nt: TGCGCCAGCAGCAAAGACGGGGGGAACGCTGAAGCTTTCTTT
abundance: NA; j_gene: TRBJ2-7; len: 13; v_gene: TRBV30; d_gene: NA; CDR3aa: CAWARDLSYEQYF; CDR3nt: TGTGCCTGGGCTCGGGATCTCTCCTACGAGCAGTACTTC
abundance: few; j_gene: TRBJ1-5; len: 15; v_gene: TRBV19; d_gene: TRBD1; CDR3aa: CASNPTGGSNQPQHF; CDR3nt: TGTGCCAGTAACCCGACAGGGGGGAGCAATCAGCCCCAGCATTTT
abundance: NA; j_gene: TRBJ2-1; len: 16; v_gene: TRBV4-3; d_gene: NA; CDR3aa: CASSQDSFGGNNEQFF; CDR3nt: TGCGCCAGCAGCCAAGACTCGTTTGGCGGAAACAATGAGCAGTTCTTC
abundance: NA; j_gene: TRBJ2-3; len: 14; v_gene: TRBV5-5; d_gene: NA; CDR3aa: CASSLARVTDTQYF; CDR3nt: TGTGCCAGCAGCTTGGCCAGGGTTACAGATACGCAGTATTTT
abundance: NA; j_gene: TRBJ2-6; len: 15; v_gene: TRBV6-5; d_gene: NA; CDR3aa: CASRISVSGANVLTF; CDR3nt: TGTGCCAGCAGGATAAGCGTCTCTGGGGCCAACGTCCTGACTTTC
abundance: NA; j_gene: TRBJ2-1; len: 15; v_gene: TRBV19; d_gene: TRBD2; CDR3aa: CASSMTSGGVNEQFF; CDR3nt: TGTGCCAGTAGTATGACTAGCGGGGGGGTAAATGAGCAGTTCTTC
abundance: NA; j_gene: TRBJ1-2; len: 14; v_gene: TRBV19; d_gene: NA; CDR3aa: CASSIWGGNYGYTF; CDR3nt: TGTGCCAGTAGTATTTGGGGCGGAAACTATGGCTACACCTTC
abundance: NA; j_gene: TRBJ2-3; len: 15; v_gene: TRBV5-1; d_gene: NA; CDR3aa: CASSLEQASVDTQYF; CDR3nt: TGCGCCAGCAGCTTAGAACAGGCTTCCGTAGATACGCAGTATTTT
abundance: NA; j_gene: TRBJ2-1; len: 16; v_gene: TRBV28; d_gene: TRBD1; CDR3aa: CASSLFGTGSYNEQFF; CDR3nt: TGTGCCAGCAGTTTATTTGGGACAGGGTCTTACAATGAGCAGTTCTTC
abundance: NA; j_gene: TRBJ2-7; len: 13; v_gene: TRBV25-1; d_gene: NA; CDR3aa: CASSESTNYEQYF; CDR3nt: TGTGCCAGCAGTGAAAGCACCAACTACGAGCAGTACTTC
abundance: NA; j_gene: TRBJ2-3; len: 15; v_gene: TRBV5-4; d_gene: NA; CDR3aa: CASSLTDYSTDTQYF; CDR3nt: TGTGCCAGCAGCTTGACAGATTATAGCACAGATACGCAGTATTTT
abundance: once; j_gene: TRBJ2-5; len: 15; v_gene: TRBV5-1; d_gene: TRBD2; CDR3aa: CASSPGLARQETQYF; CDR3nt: TGCGCCAGCAGCCCGGGACTAGCGAGACAAGAGACCCAGTACTTC
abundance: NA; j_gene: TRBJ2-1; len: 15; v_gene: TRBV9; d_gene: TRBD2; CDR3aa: CASSEGTSGSNEQFF; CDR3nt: TGTGCCAGCAGCGAAGGGACTAGCGGAAGCAATGAGCAGTTCTTC
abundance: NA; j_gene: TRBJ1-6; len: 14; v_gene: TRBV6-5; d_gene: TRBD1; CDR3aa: CASSGGQGSSPLHF; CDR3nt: TGTGCCAGCAGTGGAGGACAGGGAAGTTCACCCCTCCACTTT
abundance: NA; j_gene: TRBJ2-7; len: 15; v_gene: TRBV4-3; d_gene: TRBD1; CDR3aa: CASSQDYRGSDKQYF; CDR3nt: TGCGCCAGCAGCCAAGATTACAGGGGCTCCGACAAGCAGTACTTC
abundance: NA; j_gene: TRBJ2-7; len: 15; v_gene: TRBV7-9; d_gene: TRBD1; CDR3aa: CASSAADRGVYEQYF; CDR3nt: TGTGCCAGCAGCGCAGCGGACAGGGGGGTGTACGAGCAGTACTTC
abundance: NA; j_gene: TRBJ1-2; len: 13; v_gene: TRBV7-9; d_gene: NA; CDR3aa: CASSPTGNYGYTF; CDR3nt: TGTGCCAGCAGCCCCACAGGGAACTATGGCTACACCTTC
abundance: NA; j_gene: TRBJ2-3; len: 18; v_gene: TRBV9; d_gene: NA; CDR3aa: CASSVGQGSGRNTDTQYF; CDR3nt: TGTGCCAGCAGCGTGGGGCAGGGGTCCGGCCGAAACACAGATACGCAGTATTTT
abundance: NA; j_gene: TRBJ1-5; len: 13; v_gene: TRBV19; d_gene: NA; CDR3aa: CASSIHGNQPQHF; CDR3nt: TGTGCCAGTAGTATACACGGTAATCAGCCCCAGCATTTT
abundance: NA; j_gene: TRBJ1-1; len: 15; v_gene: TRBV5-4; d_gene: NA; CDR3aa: CASSFRGGWDTEAFF; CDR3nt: TGTGCCAGCAGCTTTCGTGGGGGGTGGGACACTGAAGCTTTCTTT
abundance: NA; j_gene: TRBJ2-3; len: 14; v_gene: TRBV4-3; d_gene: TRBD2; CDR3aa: CASSQEPGGDTQYF; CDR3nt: TGCGCCAGCAGCCAAGAGCCGGGGGGAGATACGCAGTATTTT
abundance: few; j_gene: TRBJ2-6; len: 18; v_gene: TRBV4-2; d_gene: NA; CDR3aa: CASSQEEGIGSGANVLTF; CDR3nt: TGTGCCAGCAGCCAAGAGGAGGGAATCGGCTCTGGGGCCAACGTCCTGACTTTC
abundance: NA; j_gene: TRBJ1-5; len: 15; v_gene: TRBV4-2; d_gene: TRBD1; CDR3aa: CASSQGQGSNQPQHF; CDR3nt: TGTGCCAGCAGCCAAGGACAGGGTAGCAATCAGCCCCAGCATTTT
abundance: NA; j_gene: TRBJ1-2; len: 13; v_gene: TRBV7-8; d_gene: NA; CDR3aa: CASSDNRAYGYTF; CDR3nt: TGTGCCAGCAGCGATAACAGGGCCTATGGCTACACCTTC
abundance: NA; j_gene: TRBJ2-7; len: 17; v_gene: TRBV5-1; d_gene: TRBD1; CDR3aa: CASSLSISDRGSYEQYF; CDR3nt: TGCGCCAGCAGCTTGAGTATCTCGGACAGGGGGTCCTACGAGCAGTACTTC
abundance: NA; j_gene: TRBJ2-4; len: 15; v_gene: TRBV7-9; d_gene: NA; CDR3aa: CASSGSRTDKNIQYF; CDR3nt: TGTGCCAGCAGCGGCTCGCGGACAGACAAAAACATTCAGTACTTC
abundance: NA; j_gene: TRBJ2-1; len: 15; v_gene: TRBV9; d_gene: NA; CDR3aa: CASSQEGGGYDEQFF; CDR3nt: TGTGCCAGCAGCCAAGAAGGGGGGGGCTACGATGAGCAGTTCTTC
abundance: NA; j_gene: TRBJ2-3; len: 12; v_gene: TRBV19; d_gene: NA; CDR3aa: CASSQFGDTQYF; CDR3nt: TGTGCCAGTAGTCAGTTCGGGGATACGCAGTATTTT
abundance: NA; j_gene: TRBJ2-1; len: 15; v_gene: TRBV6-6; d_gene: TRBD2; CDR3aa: CASRRGSYFDNEQFF; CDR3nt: TGTGCCAGCAGGCGGGGGTCCTATTTCGACAATGAGCAGTTCTTC
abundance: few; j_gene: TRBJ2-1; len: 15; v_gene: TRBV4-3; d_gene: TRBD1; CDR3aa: CASSQETGGYNEQFF; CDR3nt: TGCGCCAGCAGCCAAGAGACAGGGGGCTACAATGAGCAGTTCTTC
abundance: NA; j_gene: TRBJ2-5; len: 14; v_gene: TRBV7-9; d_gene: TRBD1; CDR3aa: CASSNRDRGETQYF; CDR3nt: TGTGCCAGCAGCAACCGGGACAGGGGAGAGACCCAGTACTTC
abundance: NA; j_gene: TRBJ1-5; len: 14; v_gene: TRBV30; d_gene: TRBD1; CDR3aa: CAWSEGQSNQPQHF; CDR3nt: TGTGCCTGGAGTGAGGGACAGAGCAATCAGCCCCAGCATTTT
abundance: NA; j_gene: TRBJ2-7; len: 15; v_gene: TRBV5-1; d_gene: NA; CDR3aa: CASSLEAGVFHEQYF; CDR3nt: TGCGCCAGCAGCTTGGAGGCAGGGGTTTTCCACGAGCAGTACTTC
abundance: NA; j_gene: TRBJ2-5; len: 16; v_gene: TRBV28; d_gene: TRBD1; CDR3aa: CASTSRGQGTKETQYF; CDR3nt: TGTGCCAGCACTTCTCGTGGACAGGGGACGAAAGAGACCCAGTACTTC